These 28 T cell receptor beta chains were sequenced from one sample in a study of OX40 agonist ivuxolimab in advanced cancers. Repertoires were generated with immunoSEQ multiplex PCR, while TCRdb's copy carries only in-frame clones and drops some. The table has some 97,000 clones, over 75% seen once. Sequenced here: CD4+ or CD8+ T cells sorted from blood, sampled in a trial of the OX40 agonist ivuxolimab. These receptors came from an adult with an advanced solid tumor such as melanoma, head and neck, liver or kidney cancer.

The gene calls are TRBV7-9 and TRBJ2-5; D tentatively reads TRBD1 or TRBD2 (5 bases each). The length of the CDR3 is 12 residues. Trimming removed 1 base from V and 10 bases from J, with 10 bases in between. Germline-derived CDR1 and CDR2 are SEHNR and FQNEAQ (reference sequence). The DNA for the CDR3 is TGTGCCAGCAGCTTAGGTGGGGGAGACCAGTACTTC. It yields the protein CASSLGGGDQYF.

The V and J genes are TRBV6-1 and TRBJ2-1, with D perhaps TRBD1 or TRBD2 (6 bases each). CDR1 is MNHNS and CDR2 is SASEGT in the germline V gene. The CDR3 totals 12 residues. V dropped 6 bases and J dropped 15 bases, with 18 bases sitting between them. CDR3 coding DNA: TGTGCCAGCAGGAGGGGGGCTAACCCGTTGTTCTTC. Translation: CASRRGANPLFF.

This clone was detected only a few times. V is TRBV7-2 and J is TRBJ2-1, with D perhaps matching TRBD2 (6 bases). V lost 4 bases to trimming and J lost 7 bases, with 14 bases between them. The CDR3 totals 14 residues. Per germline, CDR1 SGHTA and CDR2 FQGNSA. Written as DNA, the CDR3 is TGTGCCAGCAGCTCCAGACTAGGCTCAAATGAGCAGTTCTTC. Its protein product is CASSSRLGSNEQFF.

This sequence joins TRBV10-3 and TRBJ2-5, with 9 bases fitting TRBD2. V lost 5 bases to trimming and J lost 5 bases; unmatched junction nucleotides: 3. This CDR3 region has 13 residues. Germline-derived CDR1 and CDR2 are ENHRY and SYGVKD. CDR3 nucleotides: TGTGCCATCAGTCAGACTAGCGGTGAGACCCAGTACTTC. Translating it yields CAISQTSGETQYF.

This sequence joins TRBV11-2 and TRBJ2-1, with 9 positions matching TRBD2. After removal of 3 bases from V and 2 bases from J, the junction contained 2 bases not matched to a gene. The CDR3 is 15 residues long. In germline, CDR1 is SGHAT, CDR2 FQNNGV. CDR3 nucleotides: TGTGCCAGCAGCTTTGAGCGGGAGGCCTACAATGAGCAGTTCTTC. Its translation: CASSFEREAYNEQFF.

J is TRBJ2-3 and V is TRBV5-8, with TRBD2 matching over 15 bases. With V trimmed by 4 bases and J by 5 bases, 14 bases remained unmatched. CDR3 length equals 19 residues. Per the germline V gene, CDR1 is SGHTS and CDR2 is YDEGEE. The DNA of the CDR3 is TGTGCCAGCAGCCCCGGACTAGCGGGAGGGCCCGGGCGGAAAGATACGCAGTATTTT. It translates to CASSPGLAGGPGRKDTQYF.

The CDR3 protein is CASSPLNNEQFF. As DNA, the CDR3 is TGTGCCAGCAGTCCCCTAAACAATGAGCAGTTCTTC. The rearrangement uses TRBV2 and TRBJ2-1, with D unclear. This CDR3 contains 12 residues. In germline, CDR1 is SNHLY, CDR2 FYNNEI. V was shortened by 5 bases and J by 5 bases, with 7 bases between the two germline ends.

In DNA, the CDR3 is TGTGCCAGCAGCTCTAGGGCCTTGGGCGATGAGCAGTTCTTC. The encoded protein is CASSSRALGDEQFF. The chain employs TRBV5-4 and TRBJ2-1, with no clear D. CDR3 size: 14 residues. The germline gives CDR1 SGHNT, CDR2 YYREEE (reference sequence). V lost 3 bases, J lost 8 bases, and 15 bases lay in between.

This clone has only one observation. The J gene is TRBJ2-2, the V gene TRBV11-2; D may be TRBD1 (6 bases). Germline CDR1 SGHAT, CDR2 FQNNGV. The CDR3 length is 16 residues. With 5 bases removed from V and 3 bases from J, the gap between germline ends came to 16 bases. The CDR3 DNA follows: TGTGCCAGCAGCCAACCAGGGGTGGGCGACACCGGGGAGCTGTTTTTT. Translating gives CASSQPGVGDTGELFF.

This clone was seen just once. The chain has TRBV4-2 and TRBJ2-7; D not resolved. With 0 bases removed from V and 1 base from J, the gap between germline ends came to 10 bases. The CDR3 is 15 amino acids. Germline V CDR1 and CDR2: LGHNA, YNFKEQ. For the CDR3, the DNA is TGTGCCAGCAGCCAAGATGGAAAAGGGTCCTACGAGCAGTACTTC. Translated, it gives CASSQDGKGSYEQYF.

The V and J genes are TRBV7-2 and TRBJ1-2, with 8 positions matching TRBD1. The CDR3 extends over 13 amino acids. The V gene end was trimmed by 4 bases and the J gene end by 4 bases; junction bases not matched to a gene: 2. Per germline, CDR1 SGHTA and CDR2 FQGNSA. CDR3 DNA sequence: TGTGCCAGCAGCTCAGGACAGGGCTATGGCTACACCTTC. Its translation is CASSSGQGYGYTF.

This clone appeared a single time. The CDR3 DNA reads as TGTGCCAGCAGTGCCTCACAGGTCTTGGGGAGTGAAAAACTGTTTTTT. This sequence encodes CASSASQVLGSEKLFF. The chain employs TRBV25-1 and TRBJ1-4, with a tentative D call TRBD1 (5 bases). CDR3 length: 16 residues. V was pared by 4 bases and J by 7 bases, with 19 bases between. Germline V lookup: CDR1 MGHDK, CDR2 SYGVNS.

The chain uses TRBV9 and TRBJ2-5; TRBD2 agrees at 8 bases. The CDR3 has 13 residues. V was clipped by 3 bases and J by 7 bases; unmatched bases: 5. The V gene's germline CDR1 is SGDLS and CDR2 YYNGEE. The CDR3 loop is CASSGAGGRTQYF. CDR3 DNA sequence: TGTGCCAGCAGCGGGGCGGGAGGCAGGACCCAGTACTTC.

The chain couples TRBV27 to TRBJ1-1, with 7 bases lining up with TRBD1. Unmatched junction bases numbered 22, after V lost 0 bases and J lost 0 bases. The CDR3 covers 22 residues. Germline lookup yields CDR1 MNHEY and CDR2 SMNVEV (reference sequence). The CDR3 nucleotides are TGTGCCAGCAGTTTATCCGACAGGGCGAGGAAGGACTACTTGGGGATGAACACTGAAGCTTTCTTT. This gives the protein CASSLSDRARKDYLGMNTEAFF.

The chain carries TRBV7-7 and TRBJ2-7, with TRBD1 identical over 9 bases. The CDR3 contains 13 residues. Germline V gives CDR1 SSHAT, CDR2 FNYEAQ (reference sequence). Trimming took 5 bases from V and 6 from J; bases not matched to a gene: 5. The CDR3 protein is CASSTDRGSEQYF. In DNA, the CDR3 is TGTGCCAGCAGCACCGACAGGGGGAGCGAGCAGTACTTC.

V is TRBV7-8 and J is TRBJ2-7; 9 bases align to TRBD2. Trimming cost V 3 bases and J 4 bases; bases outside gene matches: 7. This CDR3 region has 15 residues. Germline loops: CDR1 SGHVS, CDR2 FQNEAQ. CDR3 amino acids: CASSLAGGPQYEQYF. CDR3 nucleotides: TGTGCCAGCAGCTTGGCGGGAGGGCCGCAGTACGAGCAGTACTTC.

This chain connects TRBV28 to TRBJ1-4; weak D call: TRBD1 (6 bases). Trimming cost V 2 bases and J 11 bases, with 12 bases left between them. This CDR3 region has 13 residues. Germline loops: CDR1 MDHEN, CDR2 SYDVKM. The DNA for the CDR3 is TGTGCCAGCAGTTTACCTTCCCAGGGGAAACTGTTTTTT. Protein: CASSLPSQGKLFF.

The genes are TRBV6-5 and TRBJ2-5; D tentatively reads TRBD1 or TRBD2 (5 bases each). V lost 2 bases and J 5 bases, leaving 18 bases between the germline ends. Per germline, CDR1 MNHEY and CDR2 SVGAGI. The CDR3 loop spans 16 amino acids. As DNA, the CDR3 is TGTGCCAGCAGTTACGGGGAGCTAAGGGGCCGGGAGACCCAGTACTTC. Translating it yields CASSYGELRGRETQYF.

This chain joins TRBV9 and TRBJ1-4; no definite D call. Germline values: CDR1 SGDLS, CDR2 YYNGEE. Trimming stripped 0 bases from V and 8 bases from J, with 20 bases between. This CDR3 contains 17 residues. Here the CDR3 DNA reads TGTGCCAGCAGCGTAGTGGGAGGCCCGGTCGGGAACGAAAAACTGTTTTTT. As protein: CASSVVGGPVGNEKLFF.

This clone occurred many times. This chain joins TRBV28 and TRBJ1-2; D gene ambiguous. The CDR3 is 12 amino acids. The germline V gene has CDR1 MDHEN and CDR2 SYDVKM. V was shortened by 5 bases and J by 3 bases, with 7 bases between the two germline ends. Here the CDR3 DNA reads TGTGCCAGCAGTCAGCGCGACTATGGCTACACCTTC. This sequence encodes CASSQRDYGYTF.

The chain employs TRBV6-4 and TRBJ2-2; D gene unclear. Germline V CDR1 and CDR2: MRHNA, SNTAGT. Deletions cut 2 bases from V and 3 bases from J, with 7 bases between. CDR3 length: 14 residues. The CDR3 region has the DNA TGTGCCAGCAGTGACCAGCCATACACCGGGGAGCTGTTTTTT. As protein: CASSDQPYTGELFF.

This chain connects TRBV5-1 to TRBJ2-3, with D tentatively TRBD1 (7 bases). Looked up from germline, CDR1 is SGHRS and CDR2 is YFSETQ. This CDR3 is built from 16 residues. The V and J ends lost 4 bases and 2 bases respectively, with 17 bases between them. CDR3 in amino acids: CASSPGSGGITDTQYF. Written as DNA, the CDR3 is TGCGCCAGCAGCCCCGGATCAGGGGGGATCACAGATACGCAGTATTTT. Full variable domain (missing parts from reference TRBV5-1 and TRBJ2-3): KAGVTQTPRYLIKTRGQQVTLSCSPISGHRSVSWYQQTPGQGLQFLFEYFSETQRNKGNFPGRFSGRQFSNSRSEMNVSTLELGDSALYLCASSPGSGGITDTQYFGPGTRLTVL.

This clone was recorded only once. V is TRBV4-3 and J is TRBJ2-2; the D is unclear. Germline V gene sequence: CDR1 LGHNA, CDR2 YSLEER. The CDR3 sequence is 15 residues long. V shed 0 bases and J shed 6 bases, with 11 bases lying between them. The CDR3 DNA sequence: TGCGCCAGCAGCCAAGAACCCGCTGGGGCCGGGGAGCTGTTTTTT. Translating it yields CASSQEPAGAGELFF.

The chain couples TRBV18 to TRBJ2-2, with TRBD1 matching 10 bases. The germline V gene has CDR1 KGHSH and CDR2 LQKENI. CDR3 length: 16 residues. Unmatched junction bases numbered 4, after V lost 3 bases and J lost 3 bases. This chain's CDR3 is CASSPRQGADTGELFF. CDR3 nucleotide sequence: TGTGCCAGCTCACCTCGACAGGGGGCCGACACCGGGGAGCTGTTTTTT.

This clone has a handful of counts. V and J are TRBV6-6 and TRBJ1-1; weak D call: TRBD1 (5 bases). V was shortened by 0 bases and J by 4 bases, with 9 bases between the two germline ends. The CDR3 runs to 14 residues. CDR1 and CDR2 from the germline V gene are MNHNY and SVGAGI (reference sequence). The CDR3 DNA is TGTGCCAGCAGTTACTCGGGGGGAAGCACTGAAGCTTTCTTT. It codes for CASSYSGGSTEAFF.

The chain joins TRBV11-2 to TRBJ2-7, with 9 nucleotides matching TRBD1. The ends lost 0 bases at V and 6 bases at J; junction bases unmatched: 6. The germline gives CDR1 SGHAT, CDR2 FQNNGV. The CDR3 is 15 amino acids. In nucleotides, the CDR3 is TGTGCCAGCAGCTTAGATCACAGGGGGCGGTCCGAGCAGTACTTC. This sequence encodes CASSLDHRGRSEQYF.

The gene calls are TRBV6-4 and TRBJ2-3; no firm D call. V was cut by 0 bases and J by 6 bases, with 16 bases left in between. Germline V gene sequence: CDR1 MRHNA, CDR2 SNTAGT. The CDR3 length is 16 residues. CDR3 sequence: CASSDSFAIPRDTQYF. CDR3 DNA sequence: TGTGCCAGCAGTGACTCTTTTGCGATCCCGCGGGATACGCAGTATTTT.

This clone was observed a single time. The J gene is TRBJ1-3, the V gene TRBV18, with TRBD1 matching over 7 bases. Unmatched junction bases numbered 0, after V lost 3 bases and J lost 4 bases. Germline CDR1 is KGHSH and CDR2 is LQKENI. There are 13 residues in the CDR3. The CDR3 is CASSPDRGNTIYF. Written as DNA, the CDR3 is TGTGCCAGCTCACCGGACAGGGGAAACACCATATATTTT.